These T cell receptor beta chains were read from a single sample in a study of Tregs in tolerant kidney transplant recipients. Method: immunoSEQ multiplex PCR; TCRdb's copy keeps in-frame clones and lacks some. The table has just over 15,000 clones, roughly nine tenths seen once. The specimen sequenced was CD8+ T cells from blood. Source of these receptors: a human donor in good health. Both conserved end residues are part of each CDR3. D genes are given only for firm matches. Size values are once, few and many counts, or a class for expanded clones, and some rows have none.

size: .; J: TRBJ1-2; D: TRBD1; V: TRBV6-5; CDR3: CASSYMTGNYGYTF; DNA: TGTGCCAGCAGTTACATGACAGGGAACTATGGCTACACCTTC
size: .; J: TRBJ1-2; D: .; V: TRBV7-9; CDR3: CASSYAAPNYGYTF; DNA: TGTGCCAGCAGCTATGCAGCCCCTAACTATGGCTACACCTTC
size: .; J: TRBJ2-7; D: TRBD1; V: TRBV2; CDR3: CASRAPTGGSEQYF; DNA: TGTGCCAGCAGGGCGCCGACAGGGGGCTCCGAGCAGTACTTC
size: .; J: TRBJ2-5; D: .; V: TRBV7-6; CDR3: CASSLAAGAQETQYF; DNA: TGTGCCAGCAGCTTAGCAGCCGGGGCGCAAGAGACCCAGTACTTC
size: .; J: TRBJ1-4; D: TRBD1; V: TRBV5-4; CDR3: CASSPGGAREKLFF; DNA: TGTGCCAGCAGCCCAGGGGGCGCGCGTGAAAAACTGTTTTTT
size: few; J: TRBJ1-2; D: TRBD1; V: TRBV27; CDR3: CASSIGQGAVYGYTF; DNA: TGTGCCAGCAGCATCGGACAGGGGGCTGTCTATGGCTACACCTTC
size: .; J: TRBJ2-7; D: TRBD1; V: TRBV2; CDR3: CASSAEQGRLPYEQYF; DNA: TGTGCCAGCAGTGCGGAACAGGGGCGGCTCCCCTACGAGCAGTACTTC
size: .; J: TRBJ2-2; D: .; V: TRBV9; CDR3: CASSVGTGELFF; DNA: TGTGCCAGCAGCGTAGGGACCGGGGAGCTGTTTTTT
size: .; J: TRBJ2-6; D: .; V: TRBV27; CDR3: CASSLLPAGANVLTF; DNA: TGTGCCAGCAGTTTATTGCCTGCTGGGGCCAACGTCCTGACTTTC
size: .; J: TRBJ1-1; D: .; V: TRBV6-5; CDR3: CASTLQPGVEAFF; DNA: TGTGCCAGCACCTTGCAACCAGGGGTTGAAGCTTTCTTT
size: .; J: TRBJ1-2; D: TRBD1; V: TRBV4-1; CDR3: CASSQPDRSYGYTF; DNA: TGCGCCAGCAGCCAACCGGACAGGAGCTATGGCTACACCTTC
size: .; J: TRBJ1-6; D: .; V: TRBV4-3; CDR3: CASSQDLRGRDNSPLHF; DNA: TGCGCCAGCAGCCAAGACCTCAGGGGACGGGATAATTCACCCCTCCACTTT
size: .; J: TRBJ2-7; D: .; V: TRBV7-2; CDR3: CASSLDVGGYEQYF; DNA: TGTGCCAGCAGCTTAGACGTTGGGGGCTACGAGCAGTACTTC